This entry concerns a single T cell receptor (beta chain). This clone was picked up a small number of times. Its antigen target is currently unknown. Base qualities are not at hand, and no much larger clone is one base apart. The sample is drawn from a study of blood T cell repertoires in COVID-19 (dated by TCRdb to about 2020). In the study overall: Samples from collaborators originated in the United States, Italy and Spain and spanned both the acute and convalescent phases of COVID-19. A freely available public database, intended as a resource for researchers studying the immune response to SARS-CoV-2, is where the repertoires were released. Sample metadata almost always included a de-identified subject ID, COVID-19 status, age in years and sex. Where available, HLA class I and class II types were obtained from metadata supplied by the sample provider rather than from assay-based typing. The material from the prospective study consisted of cDNA or gDNA derived from T cells, B-cell-depleted T cells, or PBMCs. Deeply sampled blood TCRbeta repertoires from subjects exposed to, actively infected with, or recovered from COVID-19 were included in the dataset. The samples were drawn from two sources: the first 160 participants of the ongoing ImmuneRACE study, and 1,000 to 1,500 subjects contributed by 6 global collaborators.

Overall study results and their limits: How much clinical and demographic metadata was included differed by source and by participant, and the metadata was provided uncurated.

Whole blood was collected in K2EDTA tubes by collaborating institutions according to the institutions' own protocols. For TCRbeta analysis, collaborator samples were shipped as frozen whole blood, as isolated PBMCs, or as DNA extracted from either sample type. TCRbeta CDR3 regions were amplified from genomic DNA using the immunoSEQ Assay, a bias-controlled multiplex PCR. The paper's processing steps were these. The number of nucleated cells in each sample was estimated by amplification of reference gene primers within the assay. To quantify the absolute abundance of each unique TCRbeta CDR3 rearrangement, sequence reads were collapsed and filtered. Productive Simpson clonality was computed per sample as the square root of Simpson's diversity index over productive rearrangements. TCRdb limited this immuneACCESS table to in-frame rearrangements with V and J called. A share of clones is missing; checked studies link under half to unresolved V genes, and the rest is unexplained. D and trimming come from the DNA, and the V and J calls and clone size come from that table. This sample lists around 180,000 clones; 70% to 90% were detected once. The top ten hold over 9.5% of the sample.

The germline V gene encodes CDR1 LGHNA and CDR2 YNFKEQ. Including the terminal cysteine and phenylalanine, the CDR3 comprises 16 residues. CDR3 DNA is the only sequence kept; it has 48 bases, read in frame from the first base. Deletion took 0 bases off V and 7 bases off J, with a span of 13 bases between the germline ends. Source material: peripheral blood. The rearrangement combines TRBV4-2 with TRBJ1-6, with no confidently assigned D gene. This clonotype was obtained from a human donor with active or convalescent COVID-19. The donor label of this sample is uncertain. Here the CDR3 is given as CASSQDRRGWNSPLHF. The bases read TGTGCCAGCAGCCAAGATCGGCGGGGATGGAATTCACCCCTCCACTTT.